Listed here are 8 T cell receptor beta chains from one sample, sequenced in a study of T cells in Graves' hyperthyroidism and ophthalmopathy. Amplified TCR beta CDR3 regions came from RNA transcripts. A set of HTBI primers served as the primers for a first-round RT-PCR of the TCR CDR3. TCRdb itself ran the multiplex PCR reads through MiXCR, one entry per CDR3 protein. The sample comprises 500,000 to 550,000 distinct CDR3 sequences, 15% to 20% of which are singletons, and approximately 50% rests with the top ten. The sequenced sample was blood. The receptor source for this set is a man between 40 and 49 years old with Graves' ophthalmopathy.

This rearrangement joins TRBV7-9 to TRBJ1-4; 7 nucleotides match TRBD1. V trimming: 5 bases; J trimming: 8 bases; junction bases outside the gene matches: 14. Germline V gene lookup returns CDR1 SEHNR and CDR2 FQNEAQ (reference sequence). This CDR3 spans 16 amino acids. In DNA form, the CDR3 reads TGTGCCAGCAGCCCTAGAAACCCAGGGGGGAACGAAAAACTGTTTTTT. Translated: CASSPRNPGGNEKLFF.

This clonotype came up a few times. The genes are TRBV20-1 and TRBJ2-1; 9 bases match TRBD2. Trimming cost V 6 bases and J 7 bases; bases outside gene matches: 13. The germline V gene has CDR1 DFQATT and CDR2 SNEGSKA (reference sequence). CDR3 length: 15 amino acids. CDR3 in amino acids: CSAYKRASGNNEQFF. CDR3 DNA sequence: TGCAGTGCATACAAGAGGGCTAGCGGGAATAATGAGCAGTTCTTC.

At least ten counts were recorded for this clonotype. The J gene is TRBJ2-5, the V gene TRBV12-3 or TRBV12-4; the match to TRBD2 covers 12 bases. The J segment lost 5 bases and the V segment lost 5 bases, leaving 12 bases of the junction unmatched. The CDR3 length is 17 residues. CDR3 in DNA: TGTGCCAGCAGTACGCACCTCCTAGCGGGAGGGTTGGAGACCCAGTACTTC. The encoded protein is CASSTHLLAGGLETQYF.

About this clonotype itself: A much larger clone lies a single base off, so this may be a read error. The rearrangement links TRBV28 to TRBJ2-1; 10 positions match TRBD2. The V gene's germline CDR1 is MDHEN and CDR2 SYDVKM. The CDR3 consists of 15 residues. The V gene end was trimmed by 5 bases and the J gene end by 8 bases; junction bases not matched to a gene: 9. The CDR3 reads CASSPGLAYIDEQFF. The CDR3 nucleotides read TGTGCCAGCAGTCCGGGACTAGCGTATATCGATGAGCAGTTCTTC.

The chain is built from TRBV6-1 and TRBJ1-2; possibly TRBD1 for D (5 bases). In germline, CDR1 is MNHNS, CDR2 SASEGT. The V end lost 3 bases, the J end lost 7 bases, and 18 bases lay between the germline ends. This CDR3 has 15 residues. The CDR3 loop reads CASSEPGRQGSGYTF. In nucleotides, the CDR3 is TGTGCCAGCAGTGAGCCGGGACGCCAGGGCTCTGGCTACACCTTC.

This clonotype was counted many times. J is TRBJ1-1 and V is TRBV7-3; D gene ambiguous. CDR1 is SGHTA and CDR2 is FQGTGA in the germline V gene. Trimming cost V 4 bases and J 5 bases, with 11 bases left between them. The CDR3 length is 13 residues. The CDR3 protein is CASSSSPGTEAFF. The DNA of the CDR3 is TGTGCCAGCAGCTCATCCCCGGGGACTGAAGCTTTCTTT.

This clonotype was observed at least ten times. The J gene is TRBJ2-7, the V gene TRBV7-9; D not resolved. The CDR3 totals 13 residues. Germline values: CDR1 SEHNR, CDR2 FQNEAQ (reference sequence). Trimming removed 4 bases at V and 3 bases at J, with 10 bases between. DNA of the CDR3: TGTGCCAGCAGCTCCCGTGGGGTCTACGAGCAGTACTTC. The encoded protein is CASSSRGVYEQYF.

This clonotype was observed a few times. V is TRBV5-1 and J is TRBJ2-4; perhaps TRBD1 as D (6 bases). The CDR3 runs 14 residues. Germline values: CDR1 SGHRS, CDR2 YFSETQ. V lost 0 bases and J lost 7, with 11 bases in between. The CDR3 sequence is CASSLAGRGNIQYF. Written as DNA, the CDR3 is TGCGCCAGCAGCTTGGCCGGTAGGGGGAACATTCAGTACTTC.